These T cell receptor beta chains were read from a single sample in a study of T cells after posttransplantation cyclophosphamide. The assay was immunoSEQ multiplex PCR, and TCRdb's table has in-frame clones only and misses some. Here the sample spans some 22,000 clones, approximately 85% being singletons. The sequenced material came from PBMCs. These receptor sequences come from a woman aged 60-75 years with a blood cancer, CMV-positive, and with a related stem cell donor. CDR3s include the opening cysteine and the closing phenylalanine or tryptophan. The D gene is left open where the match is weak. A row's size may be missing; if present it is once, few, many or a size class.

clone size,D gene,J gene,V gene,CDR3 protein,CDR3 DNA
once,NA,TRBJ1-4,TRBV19,CASSTWGAISTNEKLFF,TGTGCCAGTAGTACTTGGGGCGCAATTTCAACTAATGAAAAACTGTTTTTT
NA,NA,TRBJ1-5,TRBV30,CAWSTGHVNQPQHF,TGTGCCTGGAGTACGGGACACGTCAATCAGCCCCAGCATTTT
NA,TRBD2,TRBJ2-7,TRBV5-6,CASSLGPSGTAYEQYF,TGTGCCAGCAGCTTGGGTCCGAGCGGGACTGCCTACGAGCAGTACTTC
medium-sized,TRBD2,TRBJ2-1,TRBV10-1,CASPMLAGEGNEQFF,TGCGCCAGCCCCATGCTAGCGGGAGAAGGAAATGAGCAGTTCTTC
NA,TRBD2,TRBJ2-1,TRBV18,CASSPGLAGNNEQFF,TGTGCCAGCTCACCAGGGCTAGCGGGAAACAATGAGCAGTTCTTC
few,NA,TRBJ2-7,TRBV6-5,CASSYVAGQQYF,TGTGCCAGCAGTTACGTGGCGGGCCAGCAGTACTTC
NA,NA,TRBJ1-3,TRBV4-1,CASSQGTWTAVPGNTIYF,TGCGCCAGCAGCCAAGGAACTTGGACAGCCGTTCCCGGGAACACCATATATTTT
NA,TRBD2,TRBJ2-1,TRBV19,CASSWFSGRAEYEQFF,TGTGCCAGTAGTTGGTTTAGCGGGAGGGCCGAGTATGAGCAGTTCTTC
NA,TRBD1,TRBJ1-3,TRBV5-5,CASRSTQGAFGNTIYF,TGTGCCAGCAGGTCGACGCAGGGGGCCTTTGGAAACACCATATATTTT
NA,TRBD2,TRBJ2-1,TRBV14,CASSPMGLAGVGPEQFF,TGTGCCAGCAGCCCTATGGGGCTAGCGGGAGTTGGACCGGAGCAGTTCTTC
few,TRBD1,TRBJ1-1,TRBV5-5,CASSVQQGTEAFF,TGTGCCAGCAGCGTACAACAGGGGACTGAAGCTTTCTTT
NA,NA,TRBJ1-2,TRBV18,CASSQDLEGGYTF,TGTGCCAGCTCACAGGACCTGGAGGGAGGCTACACCTTC
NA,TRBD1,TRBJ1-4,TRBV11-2,CASSSHRGKNEKLFF,TGTGCCAGCAGCTCCCACAGGGGAAAGAATGAAAAACTGTTTTTT
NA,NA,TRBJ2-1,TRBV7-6,CASSLDTFSSYNEQFF,TGTGCCAGCAGCTTAGATACCTTTAGCTCCTACAATGAGCAGTTCTTC
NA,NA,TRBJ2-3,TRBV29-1,CSVLWEPDTQYF,TGCAGCGTTCTCTGGGAGCCAGATACGCAGTATTTT
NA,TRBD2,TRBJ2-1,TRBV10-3,CAIREGLAGVNEQFF,TGTGCCATCAGAGAGGGACTAGCGGGAGTGAATGAGCAGTTCTTC
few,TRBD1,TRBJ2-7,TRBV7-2,CASGTGGPYEQYF,TGTGCCAGCGGCACAGGGGGCCCCTACGAGCAGTACTTC
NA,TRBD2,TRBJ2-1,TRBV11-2,CASSTPSGRTDEQFF,TGTGCCAGCAGCACCCCAAGCGGGAGGACAGATGAGCAGTTCTTC
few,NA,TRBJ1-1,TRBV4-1,CASSQGGRTAEAFF,TGCGCCAGCAGCCAAGGGGGGAGGACGGCTGAAGCTTTCTTT
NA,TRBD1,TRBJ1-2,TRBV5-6,CASSLPTGEYGYTF,TGTGCCAGCAGCCTGCCGACAGGGGAGTATGGCTACACCTTC
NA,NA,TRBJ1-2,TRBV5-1,CASSMGLIANYGYTF,TGCGCCAGCAGCATGGGACTCATAGCTAACTATGGCTACACCTTC
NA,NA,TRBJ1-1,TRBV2,CASSEWRGGTEAFF,TGTGCCAGCAGTGAATGGCGGGGGGGCACTGAAGCTTTCTTT
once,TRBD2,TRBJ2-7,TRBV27,CASSLSPSGYEQYF,TGTGCCAGCAGTTTATCGCCTAGCGGCTACGAGCAGTACTTC
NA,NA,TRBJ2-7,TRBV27,CASRAIRGARYYEQYF,TGTGCCAGCAGGGCAATCCGGGGGGCCAGATACTACGAGCAGTACTTC
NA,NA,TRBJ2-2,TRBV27,CASSLDGGIGELFF,TGTGCCAGCAGTTTGGATGGGGGCATCGGGGAGCTGTTTTTT
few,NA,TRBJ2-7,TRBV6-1,CASSYPQEQYF,TGTGCCAGCAGTTACCCCCAGGAGCAGTACTTC
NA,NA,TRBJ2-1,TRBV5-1,CASSSSIALLSYNEQFF,TGCGCCAGCAGCAGCTCTATAGCCCTCCTCTCCTACAATGAGCAGTTCTTC
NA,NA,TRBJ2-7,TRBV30,CAWSNTGEQYF,TGTGCCTGGAGCAACACGGGCGAGCAGTACTTC
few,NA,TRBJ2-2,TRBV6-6,CASSFRLTGELFF,TGTGCCAGCAGCTTCCGGTTAACCGGGGAGCTGTTTTTT